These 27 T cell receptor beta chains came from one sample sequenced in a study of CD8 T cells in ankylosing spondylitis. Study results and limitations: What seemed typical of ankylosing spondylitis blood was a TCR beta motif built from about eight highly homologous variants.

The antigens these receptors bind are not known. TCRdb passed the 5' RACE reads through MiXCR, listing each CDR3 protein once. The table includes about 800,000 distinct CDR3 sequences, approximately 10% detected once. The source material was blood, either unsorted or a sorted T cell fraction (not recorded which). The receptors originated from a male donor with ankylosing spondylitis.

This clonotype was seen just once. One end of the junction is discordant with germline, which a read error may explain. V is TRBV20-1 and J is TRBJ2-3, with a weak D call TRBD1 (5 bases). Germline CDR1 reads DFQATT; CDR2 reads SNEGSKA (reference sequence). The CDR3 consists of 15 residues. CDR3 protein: CSARDRQHLTGTQYF. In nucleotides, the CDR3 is TGCAGTGCTAGAGATAGGCAGCACCTCACAGGTACGCAGTATTTT.

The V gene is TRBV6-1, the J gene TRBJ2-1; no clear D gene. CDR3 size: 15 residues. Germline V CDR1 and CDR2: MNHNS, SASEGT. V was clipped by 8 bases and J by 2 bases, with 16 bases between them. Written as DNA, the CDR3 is TGTGCCAGCCGGTCGTCCCGGCGGACCTACAATGAGCAGTTCTTC. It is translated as CASRSSRRTYNEQFF.

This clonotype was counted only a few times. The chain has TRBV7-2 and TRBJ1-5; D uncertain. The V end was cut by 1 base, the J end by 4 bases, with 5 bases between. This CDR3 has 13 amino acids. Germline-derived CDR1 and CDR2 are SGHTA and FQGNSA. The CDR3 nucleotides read TGTGCCAGCAGCTTAGATTGGAATCAGCCCCAGCATTTT. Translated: CASSLDWNQPQHF.

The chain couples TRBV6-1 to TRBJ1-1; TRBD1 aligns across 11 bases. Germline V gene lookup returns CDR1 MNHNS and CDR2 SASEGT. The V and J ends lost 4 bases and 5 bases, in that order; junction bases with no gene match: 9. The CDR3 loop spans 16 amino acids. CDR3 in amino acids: CASSGWTGGIGTEAFF. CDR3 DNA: TGTGCCAGCAGTGGATGGACAGGGGGCATTGGAACTGAAGCTTTCTTT.

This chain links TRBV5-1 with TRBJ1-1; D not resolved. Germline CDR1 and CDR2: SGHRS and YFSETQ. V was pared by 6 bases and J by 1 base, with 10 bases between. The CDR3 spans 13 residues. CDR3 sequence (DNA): TGCGCCAGCAACAACTGGCAGAACACTGAAGCTTTCTTT. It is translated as CASNNWQNTEAFF.

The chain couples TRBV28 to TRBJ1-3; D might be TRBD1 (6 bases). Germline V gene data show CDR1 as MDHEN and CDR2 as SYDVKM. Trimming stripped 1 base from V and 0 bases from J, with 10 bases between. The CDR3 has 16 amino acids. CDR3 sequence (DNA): TGTGCCAGCAGTTTATCCGGGACAAACTCTGGAAACACCATATATTTT. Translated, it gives CASSLSGTNSGNTIYF.

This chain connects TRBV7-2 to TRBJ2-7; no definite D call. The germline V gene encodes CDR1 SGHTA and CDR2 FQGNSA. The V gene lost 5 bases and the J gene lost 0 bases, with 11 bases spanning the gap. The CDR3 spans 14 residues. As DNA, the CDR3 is TGTGCCAGCAGCCGCGAATATTCCTCCTACGAGCAGTACTTC. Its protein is CASSREYSSYEQYF. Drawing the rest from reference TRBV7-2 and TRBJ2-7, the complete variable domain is GAGVSQSPSNKVTEKGKDVELRCDPISGHTALYWYRQSLGQGLEFLIYFQGNSAPDKSGLPSDRFSAERTGGSVSTLTIQRTQQEDSAVYLCASSREYSSYEQYFGPGTRLTVT.

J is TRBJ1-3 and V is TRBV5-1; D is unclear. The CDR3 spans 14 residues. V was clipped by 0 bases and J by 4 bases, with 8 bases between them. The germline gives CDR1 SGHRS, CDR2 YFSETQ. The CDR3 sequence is CASSLEPKGNTIYF. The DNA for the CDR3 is TGCGCCAGCAGCTTGGAACCGAAAGGAAACACCATATATTTT.

CDR3 DNA sequence: TGTGCCAGCAGCTTAGCGGGGGGGCGAGAGTATGGCTACACCTTC. The encoded protein is CASSLAGGREYGYTF. The chain employs TRBV7-2 and TRBJ1-2; D is perhaps TRBD1 (6 bases). This CDR3 region has 15 residues. The germline V gene encodes CDR1 SGHTA and CDR2 FQGNSA. Trimming pared 0 bases from V and 5 bases from J, leaving 13 bases between.

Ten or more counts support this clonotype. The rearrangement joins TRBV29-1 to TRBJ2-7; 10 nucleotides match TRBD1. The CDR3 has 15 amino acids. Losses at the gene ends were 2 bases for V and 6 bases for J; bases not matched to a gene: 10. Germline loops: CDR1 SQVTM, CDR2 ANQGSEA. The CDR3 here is CSVELNDRGPGEQYF. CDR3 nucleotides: TGCAGCGTTGAACTAAATGACAGGGGGCCGGGCGAGCAGTACTTC.

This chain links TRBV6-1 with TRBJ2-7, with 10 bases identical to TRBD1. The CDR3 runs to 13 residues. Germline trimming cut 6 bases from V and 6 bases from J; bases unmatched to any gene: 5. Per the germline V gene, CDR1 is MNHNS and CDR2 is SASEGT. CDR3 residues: CASRLGQGSEQYF. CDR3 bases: TGTGCCAGCAGACTGGGACAGGGGAGCGAGCAGTACTTC.

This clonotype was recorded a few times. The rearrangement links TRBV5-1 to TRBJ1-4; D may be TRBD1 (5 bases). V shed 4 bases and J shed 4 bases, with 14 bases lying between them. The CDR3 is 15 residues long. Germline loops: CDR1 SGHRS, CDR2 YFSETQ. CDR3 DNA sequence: TGCGCCAGCAGCACCCAGGGACGGAGTAATGAAAAACTGTTTTTT. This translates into CASSTQGRSNEKLFF.

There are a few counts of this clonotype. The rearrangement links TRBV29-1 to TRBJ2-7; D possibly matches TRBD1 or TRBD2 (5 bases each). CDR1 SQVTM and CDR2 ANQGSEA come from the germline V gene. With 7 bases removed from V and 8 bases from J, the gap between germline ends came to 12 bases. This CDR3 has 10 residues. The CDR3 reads CSAFWGQQYF. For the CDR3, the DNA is TGCAGCGCATTCTGGGGACAGCAGTACTTC.

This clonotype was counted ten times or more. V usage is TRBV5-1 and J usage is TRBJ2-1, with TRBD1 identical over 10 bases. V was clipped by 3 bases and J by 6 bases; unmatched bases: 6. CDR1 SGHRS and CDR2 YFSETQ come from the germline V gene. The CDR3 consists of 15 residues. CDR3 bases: TGCGCCAGCAGCTATTCCGGGACAGGGGCCAATGAGCAGTTCTTC. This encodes CASSYSGTGANEQFF.

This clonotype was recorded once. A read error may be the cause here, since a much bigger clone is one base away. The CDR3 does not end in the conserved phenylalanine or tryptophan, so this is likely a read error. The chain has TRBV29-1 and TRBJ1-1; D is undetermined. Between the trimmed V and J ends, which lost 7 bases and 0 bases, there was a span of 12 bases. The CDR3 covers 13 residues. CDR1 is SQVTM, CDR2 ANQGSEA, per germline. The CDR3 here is CSADKIMNTEAFL. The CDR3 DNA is TGCAGCGCCGATAAAATCATGAACACTGAAGCTTTCCTT.

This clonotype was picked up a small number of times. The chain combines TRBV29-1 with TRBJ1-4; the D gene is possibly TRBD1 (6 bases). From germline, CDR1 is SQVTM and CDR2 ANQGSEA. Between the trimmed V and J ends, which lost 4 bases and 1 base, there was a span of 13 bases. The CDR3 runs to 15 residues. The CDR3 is CSVVGGLGTNEKLFF. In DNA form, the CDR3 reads TGCAGCGTTGTCGGGGGGCTGGGAACTAATGAAAAACTGTTTTTT.

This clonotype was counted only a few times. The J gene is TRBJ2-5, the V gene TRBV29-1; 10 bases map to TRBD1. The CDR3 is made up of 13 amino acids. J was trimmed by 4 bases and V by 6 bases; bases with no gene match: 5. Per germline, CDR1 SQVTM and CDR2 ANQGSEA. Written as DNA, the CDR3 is TGCAGCGTCCAGACAGGGGGCCCAGAGACCCAGTACTTC. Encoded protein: CSVQTGGPETQYF. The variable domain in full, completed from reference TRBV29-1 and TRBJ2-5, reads SAVISQKPSRDICQRGTSLTIQCQVDSQVTMMFWYRQQPGQSLTLIATANQGSEATYESGFVIDKFPISRPNLTFSTLTVSNMSPEDSSIYLCSVQTGGPETQYFGPGTRLLVL.

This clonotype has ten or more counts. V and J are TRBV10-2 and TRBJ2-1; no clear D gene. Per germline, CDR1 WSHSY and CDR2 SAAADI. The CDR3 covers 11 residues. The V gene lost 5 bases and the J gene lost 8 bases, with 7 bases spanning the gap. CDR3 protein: CASSREYEQFF. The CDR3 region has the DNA TGCGCCAGCAGTCGCGAATATGAGCAGTTCTTC.

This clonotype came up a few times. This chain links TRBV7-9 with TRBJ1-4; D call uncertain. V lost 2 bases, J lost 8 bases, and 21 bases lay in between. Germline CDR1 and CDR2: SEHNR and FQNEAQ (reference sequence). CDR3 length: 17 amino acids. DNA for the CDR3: TGTGCCAGCAGCTTACCCTTCTTGTCCCGGGCGGAGGAAAAACTGTTTTTT. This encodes CASSLPFLSRAEEKLFF.

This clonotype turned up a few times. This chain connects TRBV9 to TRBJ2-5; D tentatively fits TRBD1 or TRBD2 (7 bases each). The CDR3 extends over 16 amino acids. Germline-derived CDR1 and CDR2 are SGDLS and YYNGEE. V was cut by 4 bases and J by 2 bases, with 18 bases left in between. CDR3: CASSPRQGLTQETQYF. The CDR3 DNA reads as TGTGCCAGCAGCCCTCGACAGGGACTAACTCAAGAGACCCAGTACTTC.

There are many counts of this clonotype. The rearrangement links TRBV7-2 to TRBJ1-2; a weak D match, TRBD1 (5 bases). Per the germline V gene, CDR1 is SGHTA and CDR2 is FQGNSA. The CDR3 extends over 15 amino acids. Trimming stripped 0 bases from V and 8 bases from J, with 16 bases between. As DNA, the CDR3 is TGTGCCAGCAGCTTAGCGGCGGGACCACAGACGGGCTACACCTTC. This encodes CASSLAAGPQTGYTF.

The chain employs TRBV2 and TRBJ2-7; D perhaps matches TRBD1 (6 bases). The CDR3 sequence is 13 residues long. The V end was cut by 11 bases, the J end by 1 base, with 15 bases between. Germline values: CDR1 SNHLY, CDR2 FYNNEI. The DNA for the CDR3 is TGTGCCGGGGGCCGGGACGTTTCCTACGAGCAGTACTTC. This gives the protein CAGGRDVSYEQYF.

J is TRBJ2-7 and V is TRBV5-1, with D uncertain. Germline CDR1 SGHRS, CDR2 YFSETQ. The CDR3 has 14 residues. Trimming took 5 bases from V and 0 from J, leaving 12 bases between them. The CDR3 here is CASRMVWSSYEQYF. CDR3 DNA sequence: TGCGCCAGCAGGATGGTCTGGAGCTCCTACGAGCAGTACTTC. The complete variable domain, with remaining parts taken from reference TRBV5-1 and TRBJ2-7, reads KAGVTQTPRYLIKTRGQQVTLSCSPISGHRSVSWYQQTPGQGLQFLFEYFSETQRNKGNFPGRFSGRQFSNSRSEMNVSTLELGDSALYLCASRMVWSSYEQYFGPGTRLTVT.

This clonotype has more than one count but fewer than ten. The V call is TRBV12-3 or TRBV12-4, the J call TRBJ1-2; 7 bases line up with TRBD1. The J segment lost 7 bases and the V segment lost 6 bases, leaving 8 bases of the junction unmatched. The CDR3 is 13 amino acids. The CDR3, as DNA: TGTGCCAGCAGCCTGACAGGGTCGGGTGGCTACACCTTC. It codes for CASSLTGSGGYTF.

CDR3: CASSQESSEAFF. CDR3 sequence (DNA): TGTGCCAGCAGCCAAGAGAGTTCTGAAGCTTTCTTT. The chain carries TRBV4-2 and TRBJ1-1, with D unclear. This CDR3 is 12 amino acids long. The V end lost 0 bases, the J end lost 6 bases, and 5 bases lay between the germline ends. The germline CDR1 and CDR2 sequences are LGHNA and YNFKEQ.

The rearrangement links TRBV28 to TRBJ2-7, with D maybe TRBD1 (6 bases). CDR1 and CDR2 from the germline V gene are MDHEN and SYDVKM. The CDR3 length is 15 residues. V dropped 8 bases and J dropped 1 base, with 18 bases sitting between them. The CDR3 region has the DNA TGTGCCAGCGGCCTGCCCCGGACAGCTTCCTACGAGCAGTACTTC. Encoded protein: CASGLPRTASYEQYF.

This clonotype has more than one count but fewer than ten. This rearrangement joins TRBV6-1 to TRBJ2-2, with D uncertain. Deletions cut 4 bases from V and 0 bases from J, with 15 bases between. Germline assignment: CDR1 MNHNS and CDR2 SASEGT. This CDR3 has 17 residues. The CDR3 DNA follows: TGTGCCAGCAGTGGGTCTCTTGTCCAAGCGAACACCGGGGAGCTGTTTTTT. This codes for CASSGSLVQANTGELFF.